This T cell receptor beta chain was obtained from a study of cytomegalovirus exposure and HLA in healthy donors. Study-wide points: That first-cohort TCR clusters tended to co-occur in the 120 or so validation repertoires was found in a later analysis. According to the study, 180 or so TCR beta chains were cytomegalovirus-associated. For most TCR sequences rarity was the rule, although some public TCRs occurred in many donors.

The donors were in the roughly 130-subject validation cohort, distinct from the approximately 730-subject first cohort. Trimming cost V 2 bases and J 0 bases, with 11 bases left between them. CDR1 and CDR2 (germline): MNHEY, SMNVEV (reference sequence). This CDR3 has 15 residues. Concerning this clone: Antigen specificity is unknown.

Only in-frame clones appear in the TCRdb table, and some are missing; sequencing was by immunoSEQ multiplex PCR. Of about 360,000 clones detected, 75% to 90% appear once; the ten largest clones hold around 0.8%. What was sequenced was PBMCs. The sequence derives from a young woman in good health and CMV-seronegative. The V call is TRBV27, the J call TRBJ2-7, with TRBD1 as a possible D gene (5 bases). The CDR3 DNA reads TGTGCCAGCAGTTTAATTGCAGGGATCTCCTACGAGCAGTACTTC. Protein product: CASSLIAGISYEQYF.